The 22 T cell receptor beta chains reported below all come from one sample, sequenced in a study of T-cell memory formation after mild COVID-19. TCRdb independently ran MiXCR on the 5' RACE reads; one entry per CDR3 protein. Here the sample spans 430,000 or so distinct CDR3 sequences, around a quarter being singletons. Specimen: PBMCs or a T cell subset sorted from them (not recorded which). These receptors were collected from an adult woman who had mild COVID-19 (a few samples of this study predate the infection). Cell type and time point are not known.

This rearrangement joins TRBV6-5 to TRBJ1-2; the D is unclear. CDR3 size: 13 residues. Germline V gene sequence: CDR1 MNHEY, CDR2 SVGAGI. Deletions cut 3 bases from V and 5 bases from J, with 10 bases between. The CDR3 protein is CASSYGGLYGYTF. The CDR3 bases are TGTGCCAGCAGTTATGGCGGGTTATATGGCTACACCTTC.

The V call is TRBV12-3 or TRBV12-4, the J call TRBJ2-3; 14 nucleotides match TRBD2. CDR3 length: 18 residues. V lost 5 bases and J lost 3; bases outside the gene matches: 10. CDR3 nucleotide sequence: TGTGCCAGCAGTCTCCAATCCGGGACTAGCGGGAGTACAGATACGCAGTATTTT. This sequence encodes CASSLQSGTSGSTDTQYF.

The chain combines TRBV7-2 with TRBJ1-4; D not resolved. V lost 0 bases and J 4 bases, leaving 12 bases between the germline ends. The length of the CDR3 is 16 residues. Germline V gene sequence: CDR1 SGHTA, CDR2 FQGNSA. DNA of the CDR3: TGTGCCAGCAGCTTAGCCATAGGAGGTTTTAATGAAAAACTGTTTTTT. As protein: CASSLAIGGFNEKLFF.

The CDR3 region is CASSLPTLFYNEQFF. In nucleotides, the CDR3 is TGTGCCAGCAGCTTACCCACGCTGTTCTACAATGAGCAGTTCTTC. The V and J genes are TRBV28 and TRBJ2-1, with no clear D. This CDR3 is built from 15 residues. In germline, CDR1 is MDHEN, CDR2 SYDVKM. Trimming stripped 6 bases from V and 3 bases from J, with 15 bases between.

V usage is TRBV5-1 and J usage is TRBJ2-6, with D maybe TRBD1 (6 bases). Germline V lookup: CDR1 SGHRS, CDR2 YFSETQ. Trimming took off 0 bases at V and 1 base at J, with 17 bases between the two ends. CDR3 length equals 19 residues. The CDR3 nucleotides read TGCGCCAGCAGCTTGGACAGGGCCCTGACCCGGTCTGGGGCCAACGTCCTGACTTTC. It encodes CASSLDRALTRSGANVLTF.

The chain employs TRBV28 and TRBJ1-5, with D possibly matching TRBD1 (6 bases). V gave up 5 bases and J gave up 7 bases, with 18 bases separating them. Looked up from germline, CDR1 is MDHEN and CDR2 is SYDVKM. The CDR3 consists of 15 residues. This CDR3 is CASSGSRGVWQPQHF. The CDR3 nucleotides read TGTGCCAGCAGTGGCTCCAGGGGTGTATGGCAGCCCCAGCATTTT.

This clonotype was counted between two and nine times. The chain links TRBV7-9 to TRBJ1-1; D not certain. The V gene's germline CDR1 is SEHNR and CDR2 FQNEAQ (reference sequence). CDR3 length: 17 amino acids. Trimming shortened V by 2 bases and J by 0 bases, and 16 bases separated the two germline ends. CDR3 nucleotides: TGTGCCAGCAGCTTACAAGAGGGCTTCGGTATGAACACTGAAGCTTTCTTT. It yields the protein CASSLQEGFGMNTEAFF.

This clonotype appeared a single time. This rearrangement joins TRBV20-1 to TRBJ2-1; 8 bases align to TRBD2. The CDR3 length is 13 residues. The junction had 7 bases not matched to a gene; V was cut back by 6 bases and J by 6 bases. The germline V gene encodes CDR1 DFQATT and CDR2 SNEGSKA (reference sequence). The CDR3, as DNA: TGCAGTGCCGCCGGACTAGCTTTCAATGAGCAGTTCTTC. Translation: CSAAGLAFNEQFF.

This clonotype was counted between two and nine times. The chain combines TRBV9 with TRBJ2-5, with 7 bases matching TRBD2. CDR1 and CDR2 (germline): SGDLS, YYNGEE. This CDR3 contains 14 residues. V was pared by 6 bases and J by 4 bases, with 9 bases of the junction left unmatched. DNA of the CDR3: TGTGCCAGCACCCTCGGGGGGTGGGGAGAGACCCAGTACTTC. Translation: CASTLGGWGETQYF.

This chain links TRBV30 with TRBJ2-1; D is unresolved. Germline CDR1 and CDR2: GTSNPN and SVGIG (reference sequence). The germline V and J ends were trimmed by 0 bases and 5 bases, with 5 bases remaining between them. The CDR3 consists of 12 residues. This chain's CDR3 is CAWSVIHNEQFF. CDR3 sequence (DNA): TGTGCCTGGAGTGTAATCCACAATGAGCAGTTCTTC.

V gene TRBV7-2 combines with J gene TRBJ2-7; D could derive from TRBD1 or TRBD2 (5 bases each). The V gene lost 3 bases and the J gene lost 9 bases, with 12 bases spanning the gap. Germline-derived CDR1 and CDR2 are SGHTA and FQGNSA. The CDR3 sequence is 12 residues long. This chain's CDR3 is CASSFGTRAQYF. In DNA, the CDR3 is TGTGCCAGCAGCTTCGGGACGAGGGCGCAGTACTTC.

The chain is built from TRBV6-6 and TRBJ2-5; D ambiguous. This CDR3 is built from 15 residues. V dropped 2 bases and J dropped 5 bases, with 15 bases sitting between them. Germline V lookup: CDR1 MNHNY, CDR2 SVGAGI (reference sequence). The CDR3: CASSYAQLETETQYF. The CDR3 nucleotides read TGTGCCAGCAGTTACGCCCAGCTAGAGACGGAGACCCAGTACTTC.

This chain connects TRBV20-1 to TRBJ1-1, with 10 bases fitting TRBD1. From germline, CDR1 is DFQATT and CDR2 SNEGSKA (reference sequence). V dropped 2 bases and J dropped 5; count of bases not matched to a gene: 11. The CDR3 is 16 amino acids. The CDR3, as DNA: TGCAGTGCTAGACCGACAGGGGGCCGAGGAAATACTGAAGCTTTCTTT. This gives the protein CSARPTGGRGNTEAFF.

This clonotype came up a few times. This chain links TRBV20-1 with TRBJ1-2; possible D gene TRBD1, 5 bases. The V end lost 6 bases, the J end lost 4 bases, and 15 bases lay between the germline ends. The CDR3 loop spans 13 amino acids. The germline gives CDR1 DFQATT, CDR2 SNEGSKA (reference sequence). In DNA form, the CDR3 reads TGCAGTGCGCCGGGGCGAGCTGCCTATGGCTACACCTTC. Residues: CSAPGRAAYGYTF.

This chain's CDR3 is CASSQGAGVNYGYTF. CDR3 bases: TGCGCCAGCAGCCAAGGGGCAGGGGTTAACTATGGCTACACCTTC. The rearrangement joins TRBV4-1 to TRBJ1-2; D may be TRBD1 (6 bases). The CDR3 has 15 amino acids. Germline CDR1 and CDR2: MGHRA and YSYEKL. V lost 1 base and J lost 1, with 10 bases in between.

The CDR3 DNA reads TGTGCCAGCAGAAGCCTTACCGGGACAGGGTCCTACGAGCAGTACTTC. Translation gives CASRSLTGTGSYEQYF. The rearrangement uses TRBV6-6 and TRBJ2-7, with 9 positions matching TRBD1. CDR3 length: 16 amino acids. Germline V gives CDR1 MNHNY, CDR2 SVGAGI (reference sequence). Trimming took 6 bases from V and 1 from J; bases not matched to a gene: 10.

This clonotype was detected only a few times. This rearrangement joins TRBV29-1 to TRBJ1-1; TRBD1 might be the D (6 bases). V was shortened by 7 bases and J by 1 base, with 19 bases between the two germline ends. The CDR3 is 15 residues long. CDR1 is SQVTM, CDR2 ANQGSEA, per germline. CDR3 sequence: CSALGQHLGNTEAFF. CDR3 bases: TGCAGCGCCCTAGGACAGCACCTAGGGAACACTGAAGCTTTCTTT.

There are a few counts of this clonotype. The chain combines TRBV12-3 or TRBV12-4 with TRBJ2-1; TRBD1 matches at 7 bases. J gave up 4 bases and V 1 base, and 7 bases lay outside the gene matches. The CDR3 sequence is 16 residues long. The CDR3 is CASSLDRDRNYNEQFF. CDR3 coding DNA: TGTGCCAGCAGTTTAGACCGGGACAGAAATTACAATGAGCAGTTCTTC.

The genes are TRBV7-9 and TRBJ2-5; 8 bases are a match to TRBD1. The CDR3 contains 15 residues. Unmatched junction bases numbered 9, after V lost 5 bases and J lost 4 bases. Germline values: CDR1 SEHNR, CDR2 FQNEAQ (reference sequence). The CDR3 DNA follows: TGTGCCAGCAGCCCTTCGGCGGGGACAGGAGAGACCCAGTACTTC. Translated: CASSPSAGTGETQYF.

Many counts were recorded for this clonotype. The chain combines TRBV7-2 with TRBJ2-5, with 8 positions matching TRBD1. Germline-derived CDR1 and CDR2 are SGHTA and FQGNSA. This CDR3 is 16 amino acids long. Unmatched junction bases numbered 9, after V lost 5 bases and J lost 1 base. Written as DNA, the CDR3 is TGTGCCAGCAGCGAAATCGACAGGGGTGTCCAAGAGACCCAGTACTTC. Protein sequence: CASSEIDRGVQETQYF.

This clonotype was seen a few times. This rearrangement joins TRBV20-1 to TRBJ2-7, with D uncertain. Germline CDR1 reads DFQATT; CDR2 reads SNEGSKA (reference sequence). The CDR3 covers 11 residues. V was cut by 1 base and J by 4 bases, with 5 bases left in between. The CDR3 sequence: CSARVGYEQYF. CDR3 bases: TGCAGTGCTAGAGTGGGGTACGAGCAGTACTTC.

The chain recombines TRBV27 with TRBJ2-7; D may be TRBD1 (6 bases). Trimming removed 4 bases from V and 4 bases from J, with 20 bases in between. This CDR3 contains 16 residues. Germline V gives CDR1 MNHEY, CDR2 SMNVEV (reference sequence). CDR3 coding DNA: TGTGCCAGCAGTTGGGGTACCGGGACATCAGGATACGAGCAGTACTTC. It is translated as CASSWGTGTSGYEQYF.